These 13 T cell receptor beta chains were all obtained from the same sample, sequenced in a study of blood T cell repertoires in COVID-19. Some clones are missing from TCRdb's copy, which holds only in-frame ones; the method was immunoSEQ multiplex PCR. This table holds 350,000 or so clones, approximately 89% found once. Sample: peripheral blood. These receptors all stem from a woman aged 55-70 years with COVID-19, enrolled during active disease.

The rearrangement joins TRBV10-3 to TRBJ1-6; D possibly corresponds to TRBD1 (6 bases). The CDR3 length is 13 residues. The germline gives CDR1 ENHRY, CDR2 SYGVKD. With 4 bases removed from V and 7 bases from J, the gap between germline ends came to 8 bases. CDR3 nucleotides: TGTGCCATCAGTGCAGGACAGAATTCACCCCTCCACTTT. This translates into CAISAGQNSPLHF.

This clone was counted a few times. This chain connects TRBV19 to TRBJ1-2; no definite D call. V lost 1 base and J 3 bases, leaving 12 bases between the germline ends. Germline V gene lookup returns CDR1 LNHDA and CDR2 SQIVND (reference sequence). This CDR3 is 15 amino acids long. The CDR3 protein is CASSIVEDTYYGYTF. For the CDR3, the DNA is TGTGCCAGTAGTATAGTGGAAGACACCTACTATGGCTACACCTTC.

This chain links TRBV30 with TRBJ2-7; D might be TRBD1 (5 bases). The CDR3 sequence is 13 residues long. The V and J ends lost 3 bases and 4 bases respectively, with 13 bases between them. The germline V gene encodes CDR1 GTSNPN and CDR2 SVGIG (reference sequence). The CDR3 reads CAWSSSRGYEQYF. CDR3 in DNA: TGTGCCTGGAGCTCTTCTAGGGGATACGAGCAGTACTTC.

The chain uses TRBV13 and TRBJ1-6; 7 nucleotides line up with TRBD1. The CDR3 covers 14 residues. From germline, CDR1 is PRHDT and CDR2 FYEKMQ (reference sequence). Trimming cost V 5 bases and J 6 bases; bases outside gene matches: 4. CDR3 sequence: CASSETGVNSPLHF. CDR3 nucleotides: TGTGCCAGCAGCGAAACAGGGGTTAATTCACCCCTCCACTTT.

The CDR3 bases are TGTGCCAGTAGTATAGAGGGCAGGAGGCATGAAAAACTGTTTTTT. Its translation: CASSIEGRRHEKLFF. The V call is TRBV19, the J call TRBJ1-4, with D unclear. The CDR3 is 15 amino acids. V was pared by 0 bases and J by 6 bases, with 11 bases between. Per germline, CDR1 LNHDA and CDR2 SQIVND (reference sequence).

This chain joins TRBV14 and TRBJ1-2; D not resolved. The germline V and J ends were trimmed by 1 base and 7 bases, with 13 bases remaining between them. The CDR3 contains 14 residues. The V gene's germline CDR1 is SGHDN and CDR2 FVKESK. CDR3 nucleotides: TGTGCCAGCAGCCAAGTTAGAGGCAGCGGTGGCTACACCTTC. Residues: CASSQVRGSGGYTF.

This chain uses TRBV6-6 with TRBJ1-1; TRBD1 agrees at 7 bases. CDR1 and CDR2 (germline): MNHNY, SVGAGI (reference sequence). After removal of 6 bases from V and 5 bases from J, the junction contained 3 bases not matched to a gene. The CDR3 length is 12 residues. CDR3 coding DNA: TGTGCCAGCAGAGTACAGGGGACTGAAGCTTTCTTT. Protein: CASRVQGTEAFF.

The genes are TRBV5-1 and TRBJ2-3, with 9 bases matching TRBD1. The CDR3 has 16 residues. After removal of 0 bases from V and 4 bases from J, the junction contained 6 bases not matched to a gene. The germline gives CDR1 SGHRS, CDR2 YFSETQ. The CDR3 DNA follows: TGCGCCAGCAGCTTGGCCCATACAGGGGGCGCAGATACGCAGTATTTT. Translation gives CASSLAHTGGADTQYF.

The V gene is TRBV2, the J gene TRBJ2-7; 11 bases are a match to TRBD1. This CDR3 spans 14 amino acids. CDR1 and CDR2 from the germline V gene are SNHLY and FYNNEI. V dropped 3 bases and J dropped 4; count of bases not matched to a gene: 2. DNA for the CDR3: TGTGCCAGCAGTGACCGGGACAGGGGGTACGAGCAGTACTTC. Translated: CASSDRDRGYEQYF.

V is TRBV5-5 and J is TRBJ1-4; 9 bases fit TRBD1. The trim removed 4 bases at V and 4 bases at J, leaving 11 bases unmatched. CDR1 is SGHKS, CDR2 YYEKEE, per germline (reference sequence). The CDR3 is 17 residues long. CDR3 sequence: CASSPAGQGGFNEKLFF. Written as DNA, the CDR3 is TGTGCCAGCAGCCCGGCGGGACAGGGAGGTTTTAATGAAAAACTGTTTTTT.

The chain joins TRBV28 to TRBJ1-3, with D maybe TRBD1 (5 bases). Germline CDR1 MDHEN, CDR2 SYDVKM. The V end lost 6 bases, the J end lost 3 bases, and 9 bases lay between the germline ends. The CDR3 contains 13 residues. The CDR3 nucleotides are TGTGCCAGCAGCCGGCAGGGTGGAAACACCATATATTTT. Translation gives CASSRQGGNTIYF.

V gene TRBV5-1 combines with J gene TRBJ1-3; D gene unclear. V lost 4 bases, J lost 2 bases, and 19 bases lay in between. Germline V CDR1 and CDR2: SGHRS, YFSETQ. This CDR3 spans 17 amino acids. CDR3 sequence (DNA): TGCGCCAGCAGCCCCCTGTTTACGGGGTCGACTGGAAACACCATATATTTT. Protein product: CASSPLFTGSTGNTIYF.

This chain joins TRBV15 and TRBJ1-4; the D gene is possibly TRBD1 (5 bases). Germline V gene sequence: CDR1 LNHNV, CDR2 YYDKDF (reference sequence). Deletions cut 6 bases from V and 2 bases from J, with 10 bases between. The CDR3 covers 14 residues. Here the CDR3 reads CATRGGSTNEKLFF. The CDR3 bases are TGTGCCACCAGGGGGGGAAGTACTAATGAAAAACTGTTTTTT.